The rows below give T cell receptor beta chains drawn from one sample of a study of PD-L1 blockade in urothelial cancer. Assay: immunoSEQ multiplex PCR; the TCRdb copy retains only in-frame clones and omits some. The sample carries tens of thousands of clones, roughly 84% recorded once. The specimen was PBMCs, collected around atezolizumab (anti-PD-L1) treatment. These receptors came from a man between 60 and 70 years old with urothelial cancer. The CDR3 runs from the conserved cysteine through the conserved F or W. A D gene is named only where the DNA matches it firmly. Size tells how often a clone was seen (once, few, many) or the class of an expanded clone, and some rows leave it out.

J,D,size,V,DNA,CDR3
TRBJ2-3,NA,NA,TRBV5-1,TGCGCCAGCAGCTTCCGGGAAGGAGATACGCAGTATTTT,CASSFREGDTQYF
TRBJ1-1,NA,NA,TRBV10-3,TGTGCCATCAGTCAGGTACAGGGATGGACTGAAGCTTTCTTT,CAISQVQGWTEAFF
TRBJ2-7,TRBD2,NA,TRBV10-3,TGTGCCATCAGTGAGTCCTGGGGACTAGCGGACCGGGGGGAGCAGTACTTC,CAISESWGLADRGEQYF
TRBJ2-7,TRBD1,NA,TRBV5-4,TGTGCCAGCAGCTTGGCCGGGACAGGGCCATACGAGCAGTACTTC,CASSLAGTGPYEQYF
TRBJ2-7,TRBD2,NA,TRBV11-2,TGTGCCAGCAGCTTAGCAGAGCGGGGGCCTTACGAGCAGTACTTC,CASSLAERGPYEQYF
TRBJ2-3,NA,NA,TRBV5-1,TGCGCCAGCAGCTTCGGAGGGTTGGGGCGCGGAGATACGCAGTATTTT,CASSFGGLGRGDTQYF
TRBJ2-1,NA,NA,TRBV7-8,TGTGCCAGCAGCCAACGACTAGAATACAATGAGCAGTTCTTC,CASSQRLEYNEQFF
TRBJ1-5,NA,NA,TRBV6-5,TGTGCCAGCAGCCCCAGGGGTTATAGCAATCAGCCCCAGCATTTT,CASSPRGYSNQPQHF
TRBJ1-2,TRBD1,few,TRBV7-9,TGTGCCAGCAGCGGACAGGGGAGCGGCTATGGCTACACCTTC,CASSGQGSGYGYTF
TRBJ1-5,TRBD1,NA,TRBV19,TGTGCCAGCCGACAGGGGGCCACCAGCAATCAGCCCCAGCATTTT,CASRQGATSNQPQHF
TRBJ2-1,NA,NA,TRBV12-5,TGTGCTAGTGGTTTGGTACCAGGGTTGCCCTACAATGAGCAGTTCTTC,CASGLVPGLPYNEQFF
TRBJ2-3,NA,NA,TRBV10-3,TGTGCCATCAGTGAGTCCGGGACAGATACGCAGTATTTT,CAISESGTDTQYF
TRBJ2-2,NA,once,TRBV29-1,TGCAGCGTTTGGCACAGAAACACCGGGGAGCTGTTTTTT,CSVWHRNTGELFF
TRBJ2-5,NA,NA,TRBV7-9,TGTGCCAGCAGCCAGTCTTCTACAGGGAAACAAGAGACCCAGTACTTC,CASSQSSTGKQETQYF
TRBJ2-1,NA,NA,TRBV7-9,TGTGCCAGCAGCTTAAGACTTAGTGGTAGTGAGCAGTTCTTC,CASSLRLSGSEQFF
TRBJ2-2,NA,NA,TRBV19,TGTGCCAGTAGTGGTACGGGACAAAGCACCGGGGAGCTGTTTTTT,CASSGTGQSTGELFF
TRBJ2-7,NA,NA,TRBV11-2,TGTGCCAGCAGCCAAGAACGGGGGGCGTACGAGCAGTACTTC,CASSQERGAYEQYF
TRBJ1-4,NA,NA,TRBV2,TGTGCCAGCAGTACAACAGGGATCCCTAATGAAAAACTGTTTTTT,CASSTTGIPNEKLFF
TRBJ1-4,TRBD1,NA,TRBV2,TGTGCCAGCAGTGGACAGGGGCCGAATGAAAAACTGTTTTTT,CASSGQGPNEKLFF
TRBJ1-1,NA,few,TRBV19,TGTGCCAGTAGCGGATATTCGGGGGACACTGAAGCTTTCTTT,CASSGYSGDTEAFF
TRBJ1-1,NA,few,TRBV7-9,TGTGCCAGCAGCTTAGTCAGGGTTGGAGCTTTCTTT,CASSLVRVGAFF
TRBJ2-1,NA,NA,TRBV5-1,TGCGCCAGCAGCTTTCACAGGGAGTATGAGCAGTTCTTC,CASSFHREYEQFF
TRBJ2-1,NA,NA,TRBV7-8,TGTGCCAGCAGCTTATCCCGGGTGGGTGAGCAGTTCTTC,CASSLSRVGEQFF
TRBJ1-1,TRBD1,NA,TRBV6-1,TGTGCCAGCAGTCCGACAGGGGGATCCACTGAAGCTTTCTTT,CASSPTGGSTEAFF
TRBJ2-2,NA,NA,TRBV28,TGTGCCAGCAGTAACGGCGGGGTCCCGAACACCGGGGAGCTGTTTTTT,CASSNGGVPNTGELFF
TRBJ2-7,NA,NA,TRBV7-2,TGTGCCAGCAGCGTAGCGGGACAGGCCCCCGAGCAGTACTTC,CASSVAGQAPEQYF
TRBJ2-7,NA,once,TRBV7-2,TGTGCCAGCAGCTTAGCCGTTAGCGGAAAAGGGGTATACGAGCAGTACTTC,CASSLAVSGKGVYEQYF
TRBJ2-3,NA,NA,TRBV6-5,TGTGCCAGCAGTTACAGCGATACGCAGTATTTT,CASSYSDTQYF
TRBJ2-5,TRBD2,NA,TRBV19,TGTGCCAGTATGCCGCTAGCGGGGGGAGAGACCCAGTACTTC,CASMPLAGGETQYF
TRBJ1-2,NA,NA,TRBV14,TGTGCCAGCAGCCACCAGGTTTACTATGGCTACACCTTC,CASSHQVYYGYTF
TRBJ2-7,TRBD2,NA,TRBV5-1,TGCGCCAGCAGCTGGACTAGCGGGAGGGCCGGCGAGCAGTACTTC,CASSWTSGRAGEQYF
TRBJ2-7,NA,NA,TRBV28,TGTGCCAGCAGTTTATGGGCAGACTTATCCTACGAGCAGTACTTC,CASSLWADLSYEQYF
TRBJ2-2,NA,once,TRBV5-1,TGCGCCAGCAGCTCCCGTCCCCCAGGAGGGGTAAACACCGGGGAGCTGTTTTTT,CASSSRPPGGVNTGELFF
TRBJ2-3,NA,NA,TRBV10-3,TGTGCCACACAAAGCACAGATACGCAGTATTTT,CATQSTDTQYF
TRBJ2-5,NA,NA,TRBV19,TGTGCCAGTAACGCCGGGTCCCTGGGAGAAGAGACCCAGTACTTC,CASNAGSLGEETQYF
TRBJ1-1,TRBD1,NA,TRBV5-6,TGTGCCAGCAGCTTGGGGGGCAGGGGGCCTTGGACTGAAGCTTTCTTT,CASSLGGRGPWTEAFF
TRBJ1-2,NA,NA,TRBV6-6,TGTGCCAGCTCCCGGGAGAGCTACACCTTC,CASSRESYTF
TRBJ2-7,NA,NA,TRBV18,TGTGCCAGCTCACCAGCGGCAGGGGAAAACTACGAGCAGTACTTC,CASSPAAGENYEQYF
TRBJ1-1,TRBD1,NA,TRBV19,TGTGCCAGTAGTGCTTCGGGACAGGGGGGATTTTGGGAAGCTTTCTTT,CASSASGQGGFWEAFF
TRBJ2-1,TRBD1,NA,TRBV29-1,TGCAGCGGCAGTCAAGACAGGGCCTACAATGAGCAGTTCTTC,CSGSQDRAYNEQFF
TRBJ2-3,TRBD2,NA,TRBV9,TGTGCCAGCAGCGTGGGGGGACTAGCGGGAGGAGGAGATACGCAGTATTTT,CASSVGGLAGGGDTQYF
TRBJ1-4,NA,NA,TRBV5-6,TGTGCCAGCAGTTACCGGCGGGGAATTAATGAAAAACTGTTTTTT,CASSYRRGINEKLFF
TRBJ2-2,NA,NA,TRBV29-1,TGCAGCGCCGGAGAGAACACCGGGGAGCTGTTTTTT,CSAGENTGELFF
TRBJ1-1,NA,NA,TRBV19,TGTGCCAGTAGTATAGAGGGGGGGAGACCCATGAACACTGAAGCTTTCTTT,CASSIEGGRPMNTEAFF
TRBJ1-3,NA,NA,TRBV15,TGTGCCACCAGCAGAGATCTTCAGGCAGCCTCTGGAAACACCATATATTTT,CATSRDLQAASGNTIYF
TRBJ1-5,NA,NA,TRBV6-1,TGTGCCAGCAAATCACCCGGGGACCTCCGGAGGGCCCAGCATTTT,CASKSPGDLRRAQHF
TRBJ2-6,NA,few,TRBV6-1,TGTGCCAGCAGTGCGACAGGCTCTGGGGCCAACGTCCTGACTTTC,CASSATGSGANVLTF
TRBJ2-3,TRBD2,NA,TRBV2,TGTGCCAGCAGGGCCCCTTACAGAGCGGGGTACACAGATACGCAGTATTTT,CASRAPYRAGYTDTQYF
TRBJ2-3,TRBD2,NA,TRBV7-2,TGTGCCAGCAGGCGACTAGCGGCTAGCACAGATACGCAGTATTTT,CASRRLAASTDTQYF
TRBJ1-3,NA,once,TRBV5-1,TGCGCCAGCAGCTCCTCGGTTCTAGATGGAAACACCATATATTTT,CASSSSVLDGNTIYF
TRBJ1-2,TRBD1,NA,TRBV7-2,TGTGCCAGCAGCCGAGCAACAGGGGGTGGCTACACCTTC,CASSRATGGGYTF
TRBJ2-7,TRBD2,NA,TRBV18,TGTGCCAGCTCCCCCACTAGCGGGGGGGCGAAAGAGCAGTACTTC,CASSPTSGGAKEQYF
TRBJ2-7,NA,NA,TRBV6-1,TGTGCCAGCAGTGAAAGACAGGACTCCTACGAGCAGTACTTC,CASSERQDSYEQYF
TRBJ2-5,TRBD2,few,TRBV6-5,TGTGCCAGCAAGGGGCTAGCGGTATATAGGGAGACCCAGTACTTC,CASKGLAVYRETQYF
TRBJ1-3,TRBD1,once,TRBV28,TGTGCCAGCAGTTCCCTCATAAGGACAGGGCTGACGAGCTCTGGAAACACCATATATTTT,CASSSLIRTGLTSSGNTIYF
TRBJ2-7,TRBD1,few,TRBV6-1,TGTGCCAGCAGTGAAATCACAGGGGCTACCTACGAGCAGTACTTC,CASSEITGATYEQYF
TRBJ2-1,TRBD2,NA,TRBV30,TGTGCCTGGAGTGTAAGGACTAGCGGGGCGCACAATGAGCAGTTCTTC,CAWSVRTSGAHNEQFF